This is a list of T cell receptor beta chains from one sample in a study of T cells in Graves' hyperthyroidism and ophthalmopathy. TCRdb called the multiplex PCR reads again in MiXCR, with one record for every CDR3 protein. Counted here are more than 450,000 distinct CDR3 sequences, about 20% occurring once; the ten biggest clones make up approximately 48%. The sample taken for sequencing was blood. The receptors were gathered from a man in his forties with Graves' ophthalmopathy. Both conserved end residues are part of each CDR3. D genes are given only for firm matches. Some rows have no size entry. The others give once, few or many, or a class for an expanded clone.

j_call: TRBJ2-5; d_call: .; v_call: TRBV7-3; clone_size: .; cdr3_length: 15; cdr3_nt: TGTGCTAGCAGCTCGACGAATTGGGGTCAAGAGACCCAGTACTTC; cdr3_aa: CASSSTNWGQETQYF
j_call: TRBJ1-5; d_call: .; v_call: TRBV6-2/TRBV6-3; clone_size: many; cdr3_length: 19; cdr3_nt: TGTGCCAGCAGTAGAAACCTCATCACCCGCGGAAAGAGCAATCAGCCCCAGCATTTT; cdr3_aa: CASSRNLITRGKSNQPQHF
j_call: TRBJ1-4; d_call: .; v_call: TRBV19; clone_size: .; cdr3_length: 15; cdr3_nt: TGTGCCAGTAGTTCGCCGTTGGCTAGTGGGGTAAAACTGTTTTTT; cdr3_aa: CASSSPLASGVKLFF
j_call: TRBJ2-5; d_call: .; v_call: TRBV11-2; clone_size: .; cdr3_length: 17; cdr3_nt: TGTGCCAGCAGCTTAGATCCGGCAGGGAGCGTAAGAGAGACCCAGTACTTC; cdr3_aa: CASSLDPAGSVRETQYF
j_call: TRBJ2-3; d_call: .; v_call: TRBV7-2; clone_size: many; cdr3_length: 13; cdr3_nt: TGTGCCAGCAGCGCGGCCTCCCCAGATACGCAGTATTTT; cdr3_aa: CASSAASPDTQYF
j_call: TRBJ2-7; d_call: .; v_call: TRBV20-1; clone_size: many; cdr3_length: 13; cdr3_nt: TGCAGTGCCGGAACTGGGGGCTCCTACGAGCAGTACTTC; cdr3_aa: CSAGTGGSYEQYF
j_call: TRBJ2-1; d_call: .; v_call: TRBV19; clone_size: .; cdr3_length: 15; cdr3_nt: TGTGCCAGTAGATTCCCCGGGAGAAGGTCGAATGAGCAGTTCTTC; cdr3_aa: CASRFPGRRSNEQFF
j_call: TRBJ1-6; d_call: .; v_call: TRBV30; clone_size: few; cdr3_length: 14; cdr3_nt: TGTGCCTGGAGTGGGGAAAGGGTTCTTTCACCCCTCCACTTT; cdr3_aa: CAWSGERVLSPLHF
j_call: TRBJ2-7; d_call: .; v_call: TRBV6-1; clone_size: many; cdr3_length: 13; cdr3_nt: TGTGCCAGCAGTGCGCTCAGGGGCTACGAGCAGTACTTC; cdr3_aa: CASSALRGYEQYF
j_call: TRBJ2-7; d_call: TRBD1; v_call: TRBV3-1; clone_size: many; cdr3_length: 13; cdr3_nt: TGTGCCAGCAGCCATGGACAGGCCTACGAGCAGTACTTC; cdr3_aa: CASSHGQAYEQYF
j_call: TRBJ2-1; d_call: .; v_call: TRBV3-1; clone_size: few; cdr3_length: 14; cdr3_nt: TGTGCCAGCAGCGGACAGCAAAAACACAATGAGCAGTTCTTC; cdr3_aa: CASSGQQKHNEQFF
j_call: TRBJ1-6; d_call: .; v_call: TRBV30; clone_size: .; cdr3_length: 16; cdr3_nt: TGTGCCTGGAGTGTAGCGTGGAGCTCCTATAATTCACCCCTCCACTTT; cdr3_aa: CAWSVAWSSYNSPLHF
j_call: TRBJ2-7; d_call: .; v_call: TRBV15; clone_size: .; cdr3_length: 11; cdr3_nt: TGTGCCACCAGCAGAGGGGGCGGGCAGTACTTC; cdr3_aa: CATSRGGGQYF
j_call: TRBJ2-7; d_call: .; v_call: TRBV30; clone_size: .; cdr3_length: 13; cdr3_nt: TGTGCCTGGAGTATACTGAGGGGAGGCGAGCAGTACTTC; cdr3_aa: CAWSILRGGEQYF
j_call: TRBJ2-7; d_call: TRBD2; v_call: TRBV20-1; clone_size: .; cdr3_length: 13; cdr3_nt: TGCAGTGCTTCTACTAGCGGGACTTGGGAGCAGTACTTC; cdr3_aa: CSASTSGTWEQYF
j_call: TRBJ2-7; d_call: TRBD2; v_call: TRBV20-1; clone_size: .; cdr3_length: 14; cdr3_nt: TGCAGTGCGCCGACTAGCGGGAGTTCCTACGAGCAGTACTTC; cdr3_aa: CSAPTSGSSYEQYF
j_call: TRBJ1-1; d_call: TRBD1; v_call: TRBV30; clone_size: many; cdr3_length: 13; cdr3_nt: TGTGCCTGGAGTGGGACAGGGTGGACTGAAGCTTTCTTT; cdr3_aa: CAWSGTGWTEAFF